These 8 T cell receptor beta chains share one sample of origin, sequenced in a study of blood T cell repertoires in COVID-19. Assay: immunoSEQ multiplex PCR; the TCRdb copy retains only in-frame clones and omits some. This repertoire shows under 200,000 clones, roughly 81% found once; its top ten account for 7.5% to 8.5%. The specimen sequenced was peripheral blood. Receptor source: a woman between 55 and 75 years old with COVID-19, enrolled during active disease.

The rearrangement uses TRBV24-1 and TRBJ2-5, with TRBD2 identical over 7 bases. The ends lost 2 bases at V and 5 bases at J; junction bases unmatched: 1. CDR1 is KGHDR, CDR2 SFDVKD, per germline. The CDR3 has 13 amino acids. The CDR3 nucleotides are TGTGCCACCAGTGATTATAGCGGGGAGACCCAGTACTTC. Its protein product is CATSDYSGETQYF.

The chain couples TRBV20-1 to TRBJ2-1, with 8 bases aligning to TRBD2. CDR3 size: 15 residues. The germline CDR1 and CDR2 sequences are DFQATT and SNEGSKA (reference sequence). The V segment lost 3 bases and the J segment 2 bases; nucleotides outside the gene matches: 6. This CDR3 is CSASPTSGAYNEQFF. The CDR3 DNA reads TGCAGTGCTAGTCCCACTAGCGGAGCCTACAATGAGCAGTTCTTC.

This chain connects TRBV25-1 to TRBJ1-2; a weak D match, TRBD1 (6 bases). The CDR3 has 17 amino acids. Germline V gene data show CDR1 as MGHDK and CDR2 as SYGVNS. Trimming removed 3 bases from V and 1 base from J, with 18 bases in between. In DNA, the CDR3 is TGTGCCAGCAGTGAGGCCTTGGGGACATCATTTAACTATGGCTACACCTTC. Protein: CASSEALGTSFNYGYTF.

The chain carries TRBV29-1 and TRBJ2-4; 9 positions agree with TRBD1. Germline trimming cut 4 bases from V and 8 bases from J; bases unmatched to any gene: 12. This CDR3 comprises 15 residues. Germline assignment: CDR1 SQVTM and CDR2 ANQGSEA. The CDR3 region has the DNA TGCAGCGTTGTAGGAGGGACAGGGTGGGGGGACATTCAGTACTTC. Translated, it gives CSVVGGTGWGDIQYF.

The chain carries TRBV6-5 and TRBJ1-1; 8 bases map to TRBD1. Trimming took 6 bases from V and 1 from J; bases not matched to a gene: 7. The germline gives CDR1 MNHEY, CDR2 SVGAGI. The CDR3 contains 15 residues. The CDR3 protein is CASSTRQGTNTEAFF. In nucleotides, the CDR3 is TGTGCCAGCAGCACCCGACAGGGGACGAACACTGAAGCTTTCTTT.

Here the CDR3 reads CASSWAGTEAFF. The CDR3, as DNA: TGTGCCAGCAGCTGGGCGGGCACTGAAGCTTTCTTT. The chain joins TRBV12-3 or TRBV12-4 to TRBJ1-1; D is unclear. There are 12 residues in the CDR3. V was clipped by 6 bases and J by 4 bases, with 9 bases between them.

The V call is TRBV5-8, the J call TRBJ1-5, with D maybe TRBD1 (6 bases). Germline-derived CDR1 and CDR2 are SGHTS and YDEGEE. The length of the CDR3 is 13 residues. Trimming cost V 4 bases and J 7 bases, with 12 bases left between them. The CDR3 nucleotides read TGTGCCAGCAGCCCCAGGGGAACCCAGCCCCAGCATTTT. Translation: CASSPRGTQPQHF.

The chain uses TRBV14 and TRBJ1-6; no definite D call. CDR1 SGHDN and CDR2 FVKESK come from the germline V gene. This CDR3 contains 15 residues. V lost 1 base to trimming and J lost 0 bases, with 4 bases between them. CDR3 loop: CASSQGSSYNSPLHF. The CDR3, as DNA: TGTGCCAGCAGCCAAGGCAGCTCCTATAATTCACCCCTCCACTTT.